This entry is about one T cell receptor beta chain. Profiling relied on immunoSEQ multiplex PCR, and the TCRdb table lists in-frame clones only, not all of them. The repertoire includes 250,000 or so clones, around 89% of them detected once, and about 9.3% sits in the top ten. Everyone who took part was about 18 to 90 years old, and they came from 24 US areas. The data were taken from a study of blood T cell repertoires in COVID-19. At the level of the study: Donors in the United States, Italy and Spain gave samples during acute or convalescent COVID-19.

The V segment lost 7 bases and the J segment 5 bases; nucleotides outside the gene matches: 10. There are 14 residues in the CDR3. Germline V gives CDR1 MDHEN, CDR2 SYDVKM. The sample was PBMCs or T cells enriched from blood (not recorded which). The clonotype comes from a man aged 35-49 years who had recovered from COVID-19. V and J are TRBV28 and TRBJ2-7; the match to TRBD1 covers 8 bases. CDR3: CASNTGQGGDEQYF. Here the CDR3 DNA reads TGTGCCAGCAACACCGGACAGGGCGGGGACGAGCAGTACTTC.